The 29 T cell receptor beta chains below all came from one sample that was sequenced in a study of metastatic and nonmetastatic thyroid tumors. TCRdb re-clonotyped the PCR reads through MiXCR. The profile shows around 15,000 clones, 25% to 30% of them singletons. Patients had received no treatment of any kind before thyroid surgery. Sequencing was performed on blood. Receptors originate from a female donor with papillary thyroid cancer or a benign thyroid nodule (not recorded which). Some clones in this sample may be carry-over from other donors' samples.

The V call is TRBV6-1, the J call TRBJ1-6; the D gene is possibly TRBD1 (6 bases). Trimming pared 1 base from V and 6 bases from J, leaving 19 bases between. Germline V lookup: CDR1 MNHNS, CDR2 SASEGT. This CDR3 is 18 amino acids long. The CDR3 DNA sequence: TGTGCCAGCAGTGAAGGGTCGTACTTACAGGGCGGTAATTCACCCCTCCACTTT. Its protein is CASSEGSYLQGGNSPLHF.

The sample holds a few counts of this clone. The chain recombines TRBV6-1 with TRBJ1-6, with 11 nucleotides matching TRBD1. From germline, CDR1 is MNHNS and CDR2 SASEGT. V shed 7 bases, J shed 8 bases, and the junction held 4 bases outside the gene matches. CDR3 length: 14 residues. In DNA form, the CDR3 reads TGTGCCAGCAAAGTGGGACAGGGGGATTCACCCCTCCACTTT. It codes for CASKVGQGDSPLHF.

In this sample, this clone is medium-sized. This chain uses TRBV30 with TRBJ2-1; TRBD2 might be the D (7 bases). This CDR3 has 17 residues. In germline, CDR1 is GTSNPN, CDR2 SVGIG (reference sequence). Trimming stripped 3 bases from V and 2 bases from J, with 20 bases between. CDR3 nucleotides: TGTGCCTGGAGCTATCCCAGTAGGGGGAGGGCCTACAATGAGCAGTTCTTC. It is translated as CAWSYPSRGRAYNEQFF.

The CDR3 is CSVVAEKFDGYTF. The CDR3 DNA reads TGCAGCGTTGTAGCGGAGAAGTTCGATGGCTACACCTTC. The V call is TRBV29-1, the J call TRBJ1-2; D remains unclear. V lost 4 bases to trimming and J lost 6 bases, with 15 bases between them. The CDR3 runs 13 residues. Germline V lookup: CDR1 SQVTM, CDR2 ANQGSEA.

With respect to this clone: One end of the junction does not line up with germline, which may come from a read error. V is TRBV7-9 and J is TRBJ2-1, with 9 nucleotides matching TRBD1. CDR1 is SEHNR, CDR2 FQNEAQ, per germline (reference sequence). CDR3 length equals 16 residues. CDR3 sequence (DNA): TGTGCCTGCAGCTCGGTGCCGGGACAGGGTTACAATTGGCAGTTCTTC. Translation gives CACSSVPGQGYNWQFF.

J is TRBJ2-7 and V is TRBV20-1, with 10 bases aligning to TRBD2. V gave up 3 bases and J gave up 2 bases; unmatched junction bases: 7. The CDR3 spans 15 residues. The germline CDR1 and CDR2 sequences are DFQATT and SNEGSKA (reference sequence). The CDR3 nucleotides are TGCAGTGCTAGTGCCCCTAGCGGGGGACCCTACGAGCAGTACTTC. Translating it yields CSASAPSGGPYEQYF.

This clone appeared once. This sequence joins TRBV5-1 and TRBJ1-1; TRBD1 matches at 8 bases. V was pared by 4 bases and J by 4 bases, with 9 bases of the junction left unmatched. The CDR3 is 15 amino acids. Germline V gene lookup returns CDR1 SGHRS and CDR2 YFSETQ. CDR3 sequence: CASSANTGGSTEAFF. The CDR3 DNA reads TGCGCCAGCAGCGCCAATACAGGGGGATCCACTGAAGCTTTCTTT. The full variable domain, completed using reference TRBV5-1 and TRBJ1-1, is KAGVTQTPRYLIKTRGQQVTLSCSPISGHRSVSWYQQTPGQGLQFLFEYFSETQRNKGNFPGRFSGRQFSNSRSEMNVSTLELGDSALYLCASSANTGGSTEAFFGQGTRLTVV.

This clone qualifies as medium-sized. The chain employs TRBV2 and TRBJ2-3; D unclear. CDR1 and CDR2 (germline): SNHLY, FYNNEI. V shed 3 bases and J shed 1 base, with 8 bases lying between them. This CDR3 is 14 amino acids long. The CDR3 bases are TGTGCCAGCAGTGAGGACGGAGGCACAGATACGCAGTATTTT. It is translated as CASSEDGGTDTQYF.

This clone is medium-sized within its sample. The rearrangement links TRBV6-1 to TRBJ1-2; 8 bases map to TRBD1. The CDR3 is 15 amino acids. CDR1 MNHNS and CDR2 SASEGT come from the germline V gene. Unmatched junction bases numbered 14, after V lost 6 bases and J lost 8 bases. CDR3 protein: CASRSRSTGVIGYTF. As DNA, the CDR3 is TGTGCCAGCAGGTCACGATCGACAGGGGTGATCGGCTACACCTTC.

The chain uses TRBV20-1 and TRBJ1-5; D might be TRBD1 (5 bases). There are 12 residues in the CDR3. The V gene's germline CDR1 is DFQATT and CDR2 SNEGSKA (reference sequence). Trimming removed 1 base from V and 6 bases from J, with 7 bases in between. CDR3 sequence reads: CSARGGGQPQHF. The DNA for the CDR3 is TGCAGTGCTAGAGGGGGCGGTCAGCCCCAGCATTTT.

This clone has only a few counts. The V and J genes are TRBV20-1 and TRBJ1-6; D is undetermined. From germline, CDR1 is DFQATT and CDR2 SNEGSKA (reference sequence). The ends were cut back, 3 bases at V and 2 bases at J, with 11 bases in the middle. The CDR3 has 15 residues. The CDR3 nucleotides are TGCAGTGCTAGTGAAGGGATCCCCTATAATTCACCCCTCCACTTT. Translation: CSASEGIPYNSPLHF.

The rearrangement links TRBV6-6 to TRBJ2-1; no clear D gene. CDR1 MNHNY and CDR2 SVGAGI come from the germline V gene (reference sequence). The CDR3 loop spans 14 amino acids. V lost 0 bases and J lost 4, with 7 bases in between. The CDR3 sequence is CASSYSSSYNEQFF. The CDR3 coding sequence is TGTGCCAGCAGTTACTCTAGCTCTTACAATGAGCAGTTCTTC.

By sample fraction, this clone is medium-sized (0.01 to 0.1%). V gene TRBV2 combines with J gene TRBJ2-3; 13 nucleotides line up with TRBD2. The CDR3 length is 16 residues. Per germline, CDR1 SNHLY and CDR2 FYNNEI. V lost 6 bases, J lost 5 bases, and 8 bases stayed unmatched. The CDR3 DNA follows: TGTGCCAGCAGCCGAACTAGCGGGGGGGCAGGAGATACGCAGTATTTT. This gives the protein CASSRTSGGAGDTQYF.

This clone was seen a single time. The V and J genes are TRBV5-4 and TRBJ2-3; 10 bases fit TRBD2. The V gene end was trimmed by 0 bases and the J gene end by 3 bases; junction bases not matched to a gene: 7. The germline V gene has CDR1 SGHNT and CDR2 YYREEE (reference sequence). CDR3 size: 17 residues. CDR3 DNA sequence: TGTGCCAGCAGCTTGGTGCCTAGCGGGAGCAGGACAGATACGCAGTATTTT. This codes for CASSLVPSGSRTDTQYF.

Within the sample, this clone is medium-sized. The chain is built from TRBV15 and TRBJ1-3; D may be TRBD1 (5 bases). Looked up from germline, CDR1 is LNHNV and CDR2 is YYDKDF (reference sequence). This CDR3 has 13 residues. Trimming removed 0 bases from V and 10 bases from J, with 10 bases in between. CDR3 residues: CATSRDSEGTIYF. CDR3 DNA: TGTGCCACCAGCAGAGATTCGGAGGGGACCATATATTTT.

The rearrangement joins TRBV5-1 to TRBJ1-2; 11 nucleotides align to TRBD1. CDR3 length equals 15 residues. Germline lookup yields CDR1 SGHRS and CDR2 YFSETQ. After removal of 0 bases from V and 6 bases from J, the junction contained 4 bases not matched to a gene. The CDR3 loop reads CASSLEWTGGNGYTF. CDR3 sequence (DNA): TGCGCCAGCAGCTTGGAATGGACAGGGGGCAATGGCTACACCTTC.

The gene calls are TRBV11-2 and TRBJ2-2, with D perhaps matching TRBD2 (5 bases). CDR3 length: 18 residues. Germline V gives CDR1 SGHAT, CDR2 FQNNGV. Trimming left V 4 bases short and J 5 bases short, with 23 bases between. Here the CDR3 DNA reads TGTGCCAGCAGCTCCAAGGATTGGGCAGAAACTAGTACCGGGGAGCTGTTTTTT. Amino acid sequence: CASSSKDWAETSTGELFF. The full variable domain, rest sourced from reference TRBV11-2 and TRBJ2-2, is EAGVAQSPRYKIIEKRQSVAFWCNPISGHATLYWYQQILGQGPKLLIQFQNNGVVDDSQLPKDRFSAERLKGVDSTLKIQPAKLEDSAVYLCASSSKDWAETSTGELFFGEGSRLTVL.

A few counts support this clone. The chain combines TRBV28 with TRBJ1-3, with 8 bases fitting TRBD1. Germline V lookup: CDR1 MDHEN, CDR2 SYDVKM. With V trimmed by 8 bases and J by 2 bases, 2 bases remained unmatched. The length of the CDR3 is 13 residues. CDR3 amino acids: CASGTGTGNTIYF. CDR3 sequence (DNA): TGTGCCAGCGGGACAGGTACTGGAAACACCATATATTTT.

The chain has TRBV6-1 and TRBJ1-2, with D maybe TRBD1 (5 bases). This CDR3 has 12 residues. The germline V and J ends were trimmed by 1 base and 9 bases, with 9 bases remaining between them. In germline, CDR1 is MNHNS, CDR2 SASEGT. CDR3: CASSEGQGSYTF. CDR3 bases: TGTGCCAGCAGTGAAGGCCAGGGTAGCTACACCTTC.

This clone rates as medium-sized (0.01 to 0.1%). This chain joins TRBV30 and TRBJ1-6, with TRBD1 as a possible D gene (5 bases). The germline V and J ends were trimmed by 2 bases and 7 bases, with 12 bases remaining between them. Germline lookup yields CDR1 GTSNPN and CDR2 SVGIG (reference sequence). This CDR3 is built from 14 residues. The CDR3 DNA is TGTGCCTGGAGTCCCGGACAAGAAAATTCACCCCTCCACTTT. It translates to CAWSPGQENSPLHF.

Relative to its sample, this clone is medium-sized. The chain uses TRBV13 and TRBJ2-2, with TRBD2 matching 7 bases. The length of the CDR3 is 15 residues. The germline gives CDR1 PRHDT, CDR2 FYEKMQ (reference sequence). The V gene end was trimmed by 3 bases and the J gene end by 6 bases; junction bases not matched to a gene: 7. CDR3 DNA sequence: TGTGCCAGCAGCTTTGTGGGAGGGCCGGCCGGGGAGCTGTTTTTT. Translation: CASSFVGGPAGELFF. The variable domain in full, with the rest retrieved from reference TRBV13 and TRBJ2-2, is AAGVIQSPRHLIKEKRETATLKCYPIPRHDTVYWYQQGPGQDPQFLISFYEKMQSDKGSIPDRFSAQQFSDYHSELNMSSLELGDSALYFCASSFVGGPAGELFFGEGSRLTVL.

The CDR3 DNA reads TGTGCCAGCAGTCCACAGGGGCTCGGGGGATCACCCCTCCACTTT. Encoded protein: CASSPQGLGGSPLHF. V and J are TRBV12-3 or TRBV12-4 and TRBJ1-6; TRBD1 agrees at 7 bases. The CDR3 sequence is 15 residues long. The trim removed 5 bases at V and 10 bases at J, leaving 11 bases unmatched.

This clone was recorded many times. The chain joins TRBV9 to TRBJ2-3; TRBD2 aligns across 7 bases. V was pared by 2 bases and J by 2 bases, with 2 bases of the junction left unmatched. Germline-derived CDR1 and CDR2 are SGDLS and YYNGEE. The CDR3 is 14 residues long. The CDR3 sequence: CASSVTSVTDTQYF. CDR3 coding DNA: TGTGCCAGCAGCGTCACTAGCGTCACAGATACGCAGTATTTT.

The V and J genes are TRBV24-1 and TRBJ2-1; TRBD2 agrees at 7 bases. CDR3 length: 13 amino acids. V lost 3 bases and J lost 12; bases outside the gene matches: 7. Germline loops: CDR1 KGHDR, CDR2 SFDVKD. The CDR3 region has the DNA TGTGCCACCAGTGATGTGGGACTATATGGGCAGTTCTTC. Amino acid sequence: CATSDVGLYGQFF.

The chain links TRBV11-1 to TRBJ2-1; 8 positions agree with TRBD2. The CDR3 totals 15 residues. V dropped 8 bases and J dropped 0; count of bases not matched to a gene: 6. Germline V CDR1 and CDR2: SGHAT, FQDESV (reference sequence). CDR3 in DNA: TGTGCCAGCCGGGGGGGACCAAGCTCCTACAATGAGCAGTTCTTC. It specifies CASRGGPSSYNEQFF.

Comment on this clone: This is likely a read error, given that the CDR3 carries no conserved phenylalanine or tryptophan at its end. The chain has TRBV5-1 and TRBJ1-5; D is perhaps TRBD1 (5 bases). Between the trimmed V and J ends, which lost 3 bases and 11 bases, there was a span of 18 bases. Germline CDR1 and CDR2: SGHRS and YFSETQ. The CDR3 totals 14 residues. CDR3 region: CASSSTVPSCSQHL. Here the CDR3 DNA reads TGCGCCAGCAGCTCGACAGTACCCAGCTGTTCCCAGCATTTA.

The chain recombines TRBV12-3 or TRBV12-4 with TRBJ1-1; D gene ambiguous. Trimming left V 2 bases short and J 1 base short, with 11 bases between. This CDR3 spans 15 amino acids. The CDR3 is CASSLRVHQNTEAFF. The CDR3, as DNA: TGTGCCAGCAGTTTACGGGTACACCAGAACACTGAAGCTTTCTTT.

By share, this clone counts as medium-sized. V gene TRBV5-1 combines with J gene TRBJ1-2; D may be TRBD1 (5 bases). V was trimmed by 0 bases and J by 4 bases, leaving 10 bases between them. Germline CDR1 is SGHRS and CDR2 is YFSETQ. The CDR3 is 14 amino acids. This CDR3 is CASSLAERGYGYTF. In DNA form, the CDR3 reads TGCGCCAGCAGCTTGGCCGAAAGGGGCTATGGCTACACCTTC.

Relative to its sample, this clone is medium-sized. The chain joins TRBV20-1 to TRBJ1-1, with a weak D call TRBD1 (6 bases). V was cut by 3 bases and J by 1 base, with 12 bases left in between. Germline V gene data show CDR1 as DFQATT and CDR2 as SNEGSKA (reference sequence). The CDR3 is 14 residues long. The CDR3, as DNA: TGCAGTGCTAGCGGGGGGGCCGGGAACACTGAAGCTTTCTTT. Its protein product is CSASGGAGNTEAFF.